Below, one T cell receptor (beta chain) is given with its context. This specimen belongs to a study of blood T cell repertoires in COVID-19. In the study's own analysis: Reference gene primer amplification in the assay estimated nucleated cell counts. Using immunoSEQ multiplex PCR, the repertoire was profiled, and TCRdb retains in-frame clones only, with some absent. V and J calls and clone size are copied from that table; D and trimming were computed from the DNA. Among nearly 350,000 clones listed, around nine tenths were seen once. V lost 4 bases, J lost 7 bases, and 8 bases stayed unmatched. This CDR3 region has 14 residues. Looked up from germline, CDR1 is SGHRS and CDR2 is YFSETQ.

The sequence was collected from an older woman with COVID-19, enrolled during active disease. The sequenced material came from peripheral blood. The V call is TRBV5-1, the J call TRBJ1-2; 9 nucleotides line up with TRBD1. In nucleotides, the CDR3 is TGCGCCAGCAGCCCCGAACAGGGGGCGGTTGGCTACACCTTC. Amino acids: CASSPEQGAVGYTF.